This T cell receptor (beta chain) stems from a study of radiation and T cells in renal cell carcinoma. Study observations and caveats: Top tumor clonotypes rose in blood 2 weeks post-radiation, then contracted. Baseline intratumoral clonotype presence is unknown without pretreatment biopsies.

TCRdb's copy holds only in-frame clones and misses some; the assay was immunoSEQ multiplex PCR. Of more than 150,000 clones listed, approximately 86% are singletons. Concerning this clone itself: Its specificity is not known.

The time point is: blood 2 weeks post-SBRT. Described treatment: 15 Gy SBRT to primary tumor, nephrectomy 4 weeks later. Radiation-treated patients gave blood at baseline, week 2 and week 4. The patient's renal cell carcinoma had clear cell pathology. The receptor comes from a woman between 45 and 60 years old with renal cell carcinoma. Sequencing was performed on blood, taken from a patient whose treatment included radiotherapy and nephrectomy.

CDR3 protein: CSARDGGSYGYTF. The CDR3, as DNA: TGCAGCGCCCGGGACGGGGGAAGCTATGGCTACACCTTC. This chain links TRBV29-1 with TRBJ1-2; D is possibly TRBD1 (5 bases). The V end lost 7 bases, the J end lost 4 bases, and 16 bases lay between the germline ends. Germline V gene sequence: CDR1 SQVTM, CDR2 ANQGSEA. This CDR3 is built from 13 residues.